This T cell receptor (beta chain) is drawn from a study of vaccination and CD4 T cells after COVID-19. This sample's treatment: roughly 10-day PBMC culture with coronavirus spike peptide pools or control peptides (ViraFEST assay). This clonotype was observed a handful of times. What it binds is unknown. Compared with germline, one end of the junction differs, possibly owing to a read error. An Oncomine TCR Beta short-read assay was used to sequence the DNA from cultured CD4+ T cells. TCRdb independently ran MiXCR on the PCR reads; one entry per CDR3 protein. Of around 12,000 distinct CDR3 sequences in the sample, around 50% were seen once. The CDR3 has 13 amino acids. Per germline, CDR1 SGHTA and CDR2 FQGNSA.

Sequenced material: CD4+ T cells from blood, cultured in vitro. The receptor's source is a human donor who had recovered from COVID-19. The chain couples TRBV7-2 to TRBJ1-2; D is ambiguous. Here the CDR3 DNA reads TGTGCCAGCAGCTCTAGAGAGGCTTTTACGGCGGACTTC. Translating gives CASSSREAFTADF.